The clone carrying this T cell receptor (beta chain) has a count of ten or more. This specimen belongs to a study of response to subunit inactivated influenza vaccine. Deletions cut 3 bases from V and 1 base from J, with 13 bases between. From germline, CDR1 is DFQATT and CDR2 SNEGSKA (reference sequence). The CDR3 is 16 residues long. One entry per CDR3 protein, called by TCRdb with MiXCR from the RT-PCR reads. The sample contains 400,000 to 650,000 distinct CDR3 sequences, approximately 7.7% of which appear only once. The rearrangement joins TRBV20-1 to TRBJ1-6; D may be TRBD1 (6 bases). This receptor was identified in a man aged 45 to 75 who received an inactivated influenza vaccine. Sample: PBMCs from blood, taken less than 30 months after vaccination. CDR3 nucleotides: TGCAGTGCTAGTAAGGGGGGGGTGTCCTATAATTCACCCCTCCACTTT. Protein: CSASKGGVSYNSPLHF.